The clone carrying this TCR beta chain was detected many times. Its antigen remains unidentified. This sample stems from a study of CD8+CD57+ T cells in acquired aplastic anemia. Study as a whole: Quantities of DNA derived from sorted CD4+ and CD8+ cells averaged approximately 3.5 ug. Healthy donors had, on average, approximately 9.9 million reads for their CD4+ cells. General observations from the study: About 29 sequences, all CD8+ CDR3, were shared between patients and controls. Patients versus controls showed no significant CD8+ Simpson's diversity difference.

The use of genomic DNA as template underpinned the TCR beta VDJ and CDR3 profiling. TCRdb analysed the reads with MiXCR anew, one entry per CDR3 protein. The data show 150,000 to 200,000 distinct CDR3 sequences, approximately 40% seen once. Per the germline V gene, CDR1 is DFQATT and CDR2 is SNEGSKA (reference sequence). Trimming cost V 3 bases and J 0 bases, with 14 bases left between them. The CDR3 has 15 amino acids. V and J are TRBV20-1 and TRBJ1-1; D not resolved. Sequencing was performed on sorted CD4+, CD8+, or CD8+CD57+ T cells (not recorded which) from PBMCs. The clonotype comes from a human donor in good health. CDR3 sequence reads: CSAREEEIMNTEAFF. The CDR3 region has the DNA TGCAGTGCTAGGGAAGAGGAGATCATGAACACTGAAGCTTTCTTT.